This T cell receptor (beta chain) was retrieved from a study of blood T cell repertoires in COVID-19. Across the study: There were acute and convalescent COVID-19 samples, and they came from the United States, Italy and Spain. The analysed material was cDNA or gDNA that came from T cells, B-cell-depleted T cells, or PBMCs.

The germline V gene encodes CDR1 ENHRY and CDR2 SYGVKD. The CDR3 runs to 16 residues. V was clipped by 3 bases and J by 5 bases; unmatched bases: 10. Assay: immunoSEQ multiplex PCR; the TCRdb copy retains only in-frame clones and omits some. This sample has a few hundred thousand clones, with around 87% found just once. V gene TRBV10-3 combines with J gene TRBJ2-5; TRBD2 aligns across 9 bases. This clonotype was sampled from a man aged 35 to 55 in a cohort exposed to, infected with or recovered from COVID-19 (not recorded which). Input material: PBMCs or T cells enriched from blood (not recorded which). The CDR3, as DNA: TGTGCCATCAGTGACTTGGCGGGAGGGAGCGGGGAGACCCAGTACTTC. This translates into CAISDLAGGSGETQYF.